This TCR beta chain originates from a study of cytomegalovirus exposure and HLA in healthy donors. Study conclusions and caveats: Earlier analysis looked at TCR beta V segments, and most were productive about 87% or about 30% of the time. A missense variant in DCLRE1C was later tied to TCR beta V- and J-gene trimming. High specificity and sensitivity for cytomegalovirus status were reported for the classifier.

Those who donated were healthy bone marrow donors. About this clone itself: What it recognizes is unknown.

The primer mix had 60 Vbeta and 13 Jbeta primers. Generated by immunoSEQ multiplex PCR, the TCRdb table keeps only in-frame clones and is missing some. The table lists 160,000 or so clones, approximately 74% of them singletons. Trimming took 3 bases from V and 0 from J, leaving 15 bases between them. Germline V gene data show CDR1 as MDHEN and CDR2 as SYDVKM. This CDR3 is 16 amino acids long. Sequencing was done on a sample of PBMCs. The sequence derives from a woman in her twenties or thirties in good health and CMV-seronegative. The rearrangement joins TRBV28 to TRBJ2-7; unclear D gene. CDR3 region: CASSFTAKSSSYEQYF. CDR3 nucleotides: TGTGCCAGCAGTTTTACAGCAAAATCGAGCTCCTACGAGCAGTACTTC.